The 26 T cell receptor beta chains listed next were all sequenced from one sample in a study of CD8 T cells in Susac syndrome. Random hexamers primed reverse transcription of about 0.5 to 1 ug RNA. One entry per CDR3 protein, called by TCRdb with MiXCR from the immunoSEQ multiplex PCR reads. The data show tens of thousands of distinct CDR3 sequences, approximately 95% seen once. The source material was CD8+ T cells from PBMCs. All receptors derive from a human donor with Susac syndrome.

V usage is TRBV20-1 and J usage is TRBJ2-1, with D possibly matching TRBD1 (5 bases). The CDR3 extends over 15 amino acids. Trimming took 6 bases from V and 0 from J, leaving 15 bases between them. Germline values: CDR1 DFQATT, CDR2 SNEGSKA (reference sequence). CDR3 nucleotides: TGCAGTGCCCGACAGCTTCGGAGCTCCTACAATGAGCAGTTCTTC. Its translation: CSARQLRSSYNEQFF.

This chain joins TRBV6-5 and TRBJ2-3, with 9 bases lining up with TRBD2. From germline, CDR1 is MNHEY and CDR2 SVGAGI. Trimming cost V 4 bases and J 5 bases; bases outside gene matches: 1. The CDR3 length is 13 residues. The CDR3, as DNA: TGTGCCAGCAGTTCACTAGCGGGAGATACGCAGTATTTT. Translation gives CASSSLAGDTQYF.

The chain is built from TRBV15 and TRBJ1-1; D unclear. The CDR3 consists of 14 residues. V lost 5 bases and J lost 5, with 15 bases in between. CDR1 is LNHNV and CDR2 is YYDKDF in the germline V gene (reference sequence). The DNA of the CDR3 is TGTGCCACCAGCTCAACGACGGCGAGGACTGAAGCTTTCTTT. Its protein is CATSSTTARTEAFF.

This chain joins TRBV4-3 and TRBJ2-3; no clear D gene. The length of the CDR3 is 13 residues. The germline V gene encodes CDR1 LGHNA and CDR2 YSLEER. Trimming pared 2 bases from V and 7 bases from J, leaving 10 bases between. DNA for the CDR3: TGCGCCAGCAGCCAAACAAACACGAATACGCAGTATTTT. Amino acid sequence: CASSQTNTNTQYF.

This chain connects TRBV29-1 to TRBJ2-7, with TRBD1 identical over 7 bases. Trimming removed 7 bases from V and 2 bases from J; junction bases left unmatched: 11. This CDR3 region has 14 residues. Germline V gives CDR1 SQVTM, CDR2 ANQGSEA. CDR3 region: CSGIIGDSAYEQYF. CDR3 DNA sequence: TGCAGCGGAATCATTGGGGACAGCGCCTACGAGCAGTACTTC.

V and J are TRBV20-1 and TRBJ2-7, with 9 bases fitting TRBD2. V shed 4 bases, J shed 3 bases, and the junction held 7 bases outside the gene matches. Per germline, CDR1 DFQATT and CDR2 SNEGSKA (reference sequence). The CDR3 spans 14 residues. DNA of the CDR3: TGCAGTGCTATTTCGCGACTAGCGGTCTACGAGCAGTACTTC. It codes for CSAISRLAVYEQYF.

This clonotype was counted a single time. The rearrangement links TRBV20-1 to TRBJ1-5; D perhaps matches TRBD1 (5 bases). The CDR3 sequence is 15 residues long. CDR1 DFQATT and CDR2 SNEGSKA come from the germline V gene (reference sequence). The V end lost 2 bases, the J end lost 4 bases, and 15 bases lay between the germline ends. The CDR3 spells CSARPQESGNQPQHF. The CDR3 region has the DNA TGCAGTGCTAGACCACAGGAATCCGGGAATCAGCCCCAGCATTTT.

The rearrangement uses TRBV27 and TRBJ1-1, with 8 bases aligning to TRBD1. V was clipped by 6 bases and J by 5 bases; unmatched bases: 5. This CDR3 spans 13 amino acids. CDR1 and CDR2 from the germline V gene are MNHEY and SMNVEV (reference sequence). In DNA, the CDR3 is TGTGCCAGCAGGACAGGGGAGGAAACTGAAGCTTTCTTT. It is translated as CASRTGEETEAFF.

V usage is TRBV20-1 and J usage is TRBJ2-3; 10 bases are shared with TRBD2. Per the germline V gene, CDR1 is DFQATT and CDR2 is SNEGSKA (reference sequence). This CDR3 region has 18 residues. With 0 bases clipped from V and 2 bases from J, the junction kept 11 bases outside the gene matches. In DNA, the CDR3 is TGCAGTGCTAGAGATCAATCAGGACTAGCGGATTACACAGATACGCAGTATTTT. Protein: CSARDQSGLADYTDTQYF.

This sequence joins TRBV5-1 and TRBJ2-1, with D tentatively TRBD2 (5 bases). V lost 3 bases to trimming and J lost 8 bases, with 15 bases between them. The CDR3 has 14 residues. Germline CDR1 and CDR2: SGHRS and YFSETQ. The CDR3 region is CASSSGEGGDEQFF. CDR3 bases: TGCGCCAGCAGCTCGGGTGAGGGTGGGGATGAGCAGTTCTTC.

The genes are TRBV20-1 and TRBJ1-1; D unclear. Trimming took off 0 bases at V and 1 base at J, with 9 bases between the two ends. Germline V gives CDR1 DFQATT, CDR2 SNEGSKA (reference sequence). This CDR3 is built from 14 residues. The chain's CDR3 is CSARDIPRNTEAFF. DNA for the CDR3: TGCAGTGCTAGAGATATCCCTAGGAACACTGAAGCTTTCTTT.

The V call is TRBV20-1, the J call TRBJ2-1; no clear D. In germline, CDR1 is DFQATT, CDR2 SNEGSKA (reference sequence). The CDR3 spans 15 residues. The ends were cut back, 6 bases at V and 7 bases at J, with 22 bases in the middle. CDR3 coding DNA: TGCAGTGCAAACCTGGCCCGCAGTGGTGGGAATGAGCAGTTCTTC. It translates to CSANLARSGGNEQFF.

This clonotype appeared once. The chain uses TRBV2 and TRBJ2-1; 8 bases match TRBD2. The CDR3 is 15 residues long. Germline-derived CDR1 and CDR2 are SNHLY and FYNNEI. Trimming took 3 bases from V and 5 from J; bases not matched to a gene: 6. The CDR3 reads CASSDGTRYDNEQFF. CDR3 sequence (DNA): TGTGCCAGCAGTGATGGGACTAGATATGACAATGAGCAGTTCTTC.

This clonotype has a handful of counts. This chain uses TRBV27 with TRBJ1-5; D not resolved. Germline V gene data show CDR1 as MNHEY and CDR2 as SMNVEV (reference sequence). The CDR3 sequence is 13 residues long. Trimming took 3 bases from V and 3 from J, leaving 6 bases between them. The chain's CDR3 is CASSLAINQPQHF. The CDR3 nucleotides are TGTGCCAGCAGTTTGGCTATCAATCAGCCCCAGCATTTT.

This chain links TRBV15 with TRBJ1-5, with 7 nucleotides matching TRBD1. V shed 3 bases and J 3 bases; nucleotides not matched to a gene: 5. From germline, CDR1 is LNHNV and CDR2 YYDKDF (reference sequence). The CDR3 sequence is 15 residues long. CDR3 sequence reads: CATSRDTGANQPQHF. The CDR3 bases are TGTGCCACCAGCAGGGACACAGGGGCCAATCAGCCCCAGCATTTT.

The CDR3 DNA sequence: TGCAGTGCCAAGACAGGGGATTACACAGATACGCAGTATTTT. This translates into CSAKTGDYTDTQYF. The V gene is TRBV20-1, the J gene TRBJ2-3, with TRBD1 identical over 8 bases. Looked up from germline, CDR1 is DFQATT and CDR2 is SNEGSKA (reference sequence). This CDR3 region has 14 residues. V gave up 6 bases and J gave up 2 bases; unmatched junction bases: 7.

J is TRBJ1-1 and V is TRBV30; D gene uncertain. CDR1 GTSNPN and CDR2 SVGIG come from the germline V gene (reference sequence). This CDR3 has 10 amino acids. Between the trimmed V and J ends, which lost 3 bases and 3 bases, there was a span of 2 bases. CDR3 region: CAWRDTEAFF. CDR3 nucleotide sequence: TGTGCCTGGAGAGACACTGAAGCTTTCTTT.

CDR3 DNA sequence: TGCAGTGCTGACCGAGAAGAATCTAGCACAGATACGCAGTATTTT. This sequence encodes CSADREESSTDTQYF. This chain links TRBV20-1 with TRBJ2-3, with D unresolved. The CDR3 covers 15 residues. Trimming took off 5 bases at V and 0 bases at J, with 15 bases between the two ends. Germline V gives CDR1 DFQATT, CDR2 SNEGSKA (reference sequence).

The chain has TRBV12-3 or TRBV12-4 and TRBJ2-7; D uncertain. Trimming removed 4 bases from V and 5 bases from J, with 15 bases in between. This CDR3 is built from 14 residues. CDR3 loop: CASSSVLRRDEQYF. The CDR3 nucleotides read TGTGCCAGCAGTTCAGTCCTTCGACGGGACGAGCAGTACTTC.

The V gene is TRBV20-1, the J gene TRBJ1-2, with D unresolved. The CDR3 length is 14 residues. Trimming removed 0 bases from V and 2 bases from J, with 10 bases in between. Germline assignment: CDR1 DFQATT and CDR2 SNEGSKA (reference sequence). For the CDR3, the DNA is TGCAGTGCTAGAGAGGTGAACAGAAACTATGGCTACACCTTC. Its protein product is CSAREVNRNYGYTF.

The chain couples TRBV30 to TRBJ1-1; D might be TRBD1 (5 bases). There are 12 residues in the CDR3. Germline CDR1 and CDR2: GTSNPN and SVGIG (reference sequence). Trimming took 2 bases from V and 5 from J, leaving 9 bases between them. The CDR3 sequence: CAWSPWGTEAFF. As DNA, the CDR3 is TGTGCCTGGAGTCCGTGGGGGACTGAAGCTTTCTTT.

The chain is built from TRBV5-6 and TRBJ1-5; perhaps TRBD1 as D (5 bases). Trimming left V 2 bases short and J 5 bases short, with 8 bases between. Germline V gene lookup returns CDR1 SGHDT and CDR2 YYEEEE. The CDR3 covers 13 residues. CDR3 loop: CASSFQGDQPQHF. The CDR3 region has the DNA TGTGCCAGCAGCTTTCAAGGGGATCAGCCCCAGCATTTT. Full variable domain (remainder filled in from reference TRBV5-6 and TRBJ1-5): DAGVTQSPTHLIKTRGQQVTLRCSPKSGHDTVSWYQQALGQGPQFIFQYYEEEERQRGNFPDRFSGHQFPNYSSELNVNALLLGDSALYLCASSFQGDQPQHFGDGTRLSIL.

This clonotype was counted a single time. The genes are TRBV5-1 and TRBJ2-5, with D possibly matching TRBD2 (5 bases). V was clipped by 0 bases and J by 2 bases, with 14 bases between them. Germline V gene sequence: CDR1 SGHRS, CDR2 YFSETQ. This CDR3 region has 16 residues. CDR3 region: CASSLVVGEGQETQYF. The CDR3 nucleotides read TGCGCCAGCAGCTTGGTGGTGGGAGAGGGACAAGAGACCCAGTACTTC. Drawing the rest from reference TRBV5-1 and TRBJ2-5, the complete variable domain is KAGVTQTPRYLIKTRGQQVTLSCSPISGHRSVSWYQQTPGQGLQFLFEYFSETQRNKGNFPGRFSGRQFSNSRSEMNVSTLELGDSALYLCASSLVVGEGQETQYFGPGTRLLVL.

The chain recombines TRBV15 with TRBJ2-4; D not certain. Per the germline V gene, CDR1 is LNHNV and CDR2 is YYDKDF (reference sequence). Trimming stripped 4 bases from V and 1 base from J, with 8 bases between. CDR3 length: 14 amino acids. The CDR3, as DNA: TGTGCCACCAGCATTAGTATGGCCAAAAACATTCAGTACTTC. Encoded protein: CATSISMAKNIQYF.

V is TRBV13 and J is TRBJ2-1; D ambiguous. This CDR3 is 13 amino acids long. Germline loops: CDR1 PRHDT, CDR2 FYEKMQ (reference sequence). V was clipped by 4 bases and J by 10 bases, with 14 bases between them. CDR3 nucleotide sequence: TGTGCCAGCAGCTCACACGCCCGAGCAGAGCAGTTCTTC. This sequence encodes CASSSHARAEQFF.

CDR3 coding DNA: TGTGCCTGGAGTGTTTCCAGCGGGATCACAGATACGCAGTATTTT. Protein product: CAWSVSSGITDTQYF. The V and J genes are TRBV30 and TRBJ2-3; 7 nucleotides align to TRBD2. Germline trimming cut 0 bases from V and 2 bases from J; bases unmatched to any gene: 5. Germline values: CDR1 GTSNPN, CDR2 SVGIG (reference sequence). CDR3 size: 15 residues.